This passage covers 18 T cell receptor beta chains from one sample sequenced in a study of cytomegalovirus exposure and HLA in healthy donors. PCR was performed using 60 Vbeta and 13 Jbeta primers. The data were produced by immunoSEQ multiplex PCR, yet TCRdb's version contains in-frame clones alone and is incomplete. The data contain some 130,000 clones, about two thirds of them singletons. The specimen was PBMCs. Receptors originate from a woman aged 55-69 years in good health and CMV-seropositive.

This rearrangement joins TRBV28 to TRBJ2-2, with 7 nucleotides matching TRBD1. With V trimmed by 5 bases and J by 4 bases, 10 bases remained unmatched. Per germline, CDR1 MDHEN and CDR2 SYDVKM. The CDR3 extends over 16 amino acids. The CDR3: CASSGLGQRVTGELFF. The CDR3 DNA reads as TGTGCCAGCAGTGGCCTGGGACAGCGAGTCACCGGGGAGCTGTTTTTT.

The chain joins TRBV5-1 to TRBJ1-3; D remains ambiguous. Germline V gene lookup returns CDR1 SGHRS and CDR2 YFSETQ. Between the trimmed V and J ends, which lost 7 bases and 6 bases, there was a span of 17 bases. The length of the CDR3 is 14 residues. The CDR3 DNA reads TGCGCCAGCGGGCCGGGCGGGGAACTAAACACCATATATTTT. It yields the protein CASGPGGELNTIYF.

DNA of the CDR3: TGTGCCAGCAGCACCCGGTGGTTGGCAGGGGCTGATGAGCAGTACTTC. Translated: CASSTRWLAGADEQYF. The J gene is TRBJ2-7, the V gene TRBV21-1; TRBD1 was called by the table and not checked on the DNA. TRBV21-1 is listed as a pseudogene. The CDR3 extends over 16 amino acids.

The gene calls are TRBV14 and TRBJ2-1; D is perhaps TRBD2 (6 bases). This CDR3 is 17 amino acids long. Trimming cost V 2 bases and J 7 bases, with 21 bases left between them. CDR1 is SGHDN, CDR2 FVKESK, per germline. The CDR3 is CASSQKKGGFRWNEQFF. The CDR3 DNA sequence: TGTGCCAGCAGCCAAAAGAAAGGAGGGTTCCGATGGAATGAGCAGTTCTTC. The entire variable domain, with the rest obtained from reference TRBV14 and TRBJ2-1, is as follows: EAGVTQFPSHSVIEKGQTVTLRCDPISGHDNLYWYRRVMGKEIKFLLHFVKESKQDESGMPNNRFLAERTGGTYSTLKVQPAELEDSGVYFCASSQKKGGFRWNEQFFGPGTRLTVL.

This clone came up a few times. V and J are TRBV5-5 and TRBJ2-3; D is undetermined. The CDR3 contains 13 residues. Germline values: CDR1 SGHKS, CDR2 YYEKEE (reference sequence). Trimming took 3 bases from V and 0 from J, leaving 5 bases between them. In DNA form, the CDR3 reads TGTGCCAGCAGCTCCCCTAGCACAGATACGCAGTATTTT. Its translation: CASSSPSTDTQYF.

V is TRBV5-4 and J is TRBJ1-2, with unresolved D. Germline CDR1 SGHNT, CDR2 YYREEE (reference sequence). Trimming shortened V by 1 base and J by 1 base, and 8 bases separated the two germline ends. The CDR3 extends over 14 amino acids. The CDR3 DNA reads as TGTGCCAGCAGCTTGAGACACCTTAACTATGGCTACACCTTC. Amino acid sequence: CASSLRHLNYGYTF.

This sequence joins TRBV28 and TRBJ1-2; D call uncertain. This CDR3 has 12 amino acids. Looked up from germline, CDR1 is MDHEN and CDR2 is SYDVKM. V was trimmed by 5 bases and J by 0 bases, leaving 4 bases between them. CDR3 sequence: CASSPTNYGYTF. CDR3 coding DNA: TGTGCCAGCAGTCCTACTAACTATGGCTACACCTTC.

The chain is built from TRBV27 and TRBJ1-5, with unresolved D. The length of the CDR3 is 13 residues. Per the germline V gene, CDR1 is MNHEY and CDR2 is SMNVEV (reference sequence). Trimming took 0 bases from V and 8 from J, leaving 8 bases between them. CDR3 sequence: CASSLSFFEPQHF. CDR3 coding DNA: TGTGCCAGCAGTTTATCATTCTTTGAGCCCCAGCATTTT.

This chain joins TRBV12-5 and TRBJ2-5; D possibly corresponds to TRBD2 (5 bases). Germline V gene lookup returns CDR1 LGHNT and CDR2 FRNRAP. The CDR3 has 13 residues. The germline V and J ends were trimmed by 6 bases and 1 base, with 9 bases remaining between them. CDR3 region: CASGSDSQETQYF. The DNA of the CDR3 is TGTGCTAGTGGGTCGGACTCCCAAGAGACCCAGTACTTC.

The chain combines TRBV18 with TRBJ2-7; tentative D call: TRBD1 (7 bases). Germline CDR1 KGHSH, CDR2 LQKENI. V lost 1 base and J 6 bases, leaving 13 bases between the germline ends. The CDR3 sequence is 14 residues long. The CDR3: CASSPRGQGGEQYF. The CDR3 DNA follows: TGTGCCAGCTCACCACGGGGTCAGGGGGGCGAGCAGTACTTC.

The CDR3 here is CASSQGQYSEQYF. CDR3 in DNA: TGTGCCAGCAGCCAGGGACAGTATAGCGAGCAGTACTTC. The chain couples TRBV6-5 to TRBJ2-7; 7 bases fit TRBD1. The V and J ends lost 6 bases and 6 bases, in that order; junction bases with no gene match: 8. Germline-derived CDR1 and CDR2 are MNHEY and SVGAGI. The CDR3 is made up of 13 amino acids.

The chain joins TRBV7-9 to TRBJ2-1; 7 nucleotides align to TRBD1. This CDR3 is 12 amino acids long. CDR1 is SEHNR and CDR2 is FQNEAQ in the germline V gene (reference sequence). Trimming at V came to 4 bases and at J to 12 bases, leaving 6 bases not matched to a gene. This CDR3 is CASSYQDRRQFF. The CDR3 DNA follows: TGTGCCAGCAGCTATCAGGACAGGCGGCAGTTCTTC.

This clone showed up just once. V usage is TRBV7-3 and J usage is TRBJ2-1; D remains ambiguous. The CDR3 totals 13 residues. Per the germline V gene, CDR1 is SGHTA and CDR2 is FQGTGA. V shed 1 base and J shed 5 bases, with 6 bases lying between them. The CDR3: CASSLRQDNEQFF. Written as DNA, the CDR3 is TGTGCCAGCAGCTTAAGGCAGGACAATGAGCAGTTCTTC.

The chain carries TRBV7-2 and TRBJ2-2, with TRBD2 as a possible D gene (6 bases). The CDR3 is 14 residues long. The germline V gene encodes CDR1 SGHTA and CDR2 FQGNSA. V was cut by 0 bases and J by 4 bases, with 6 bases left in between. CDR3 sequence (DNA): TGTGCCAGCAGCTTAGCGGGACTCACCGGGGAGCTGTTTTTT. It yields the protein CASSLAGLTGELFF.

The rearrangement joins TRBV7-3 to TRBJ2-5; 7 nucleotides line up with TRBD2. In germline, CDR1 is SGHTA, CDR2 FQGTGA. V lost 5 bases, J lost 1 base, and 7 bases stayed unmatched. The CDR3 has 15 residues. As DNA, the CDR3 is TGTGCCAGCAGCCTTATAGCGGGCGGCCAAGAGACCCAGTACTTC. Translation: CASSLIAGGQETQYF. Drawing the rest from reference TRBV7-3 and TRBJ2-5, the complete variable domain is GAGVSQTPSNKVTEKGKYVELRCDPISGHTALYWYRQSLGQGPEFLIYFQGTGAADDSGLPNDRFFAVRPEGSVSTLKIQRTERGDSAVYLCASSLIAGGQETQYFGPGTRLLVL.

This clone was seen once. The genes are TRBV6-5 and TRBJ1-5; D is unclear. Trimming cost V 2 bases and J 5 bases, with 7 bases left between them. The CDR3 totals 13 residues. CDR1 MNHEY and CDR2 SVGAGI come from the germline V gene. The CDR3 DNA is TGTGCCAGCAGTTACGGGAGATATCAGCCCCAGCATTTT. It is translated as CASSYGRYQPQHF.

V is TRBV10-3 and J is TRBJ2-5; D is undetermined. The J call may be wrong; the DNA end is better matched by TRBJ2-7. The germline V gene has CDR1 ENHRY and CDR2 SYGVKD. The CDR3 contains 11 residues. The CDR3 here is CAISYSYEQYF. The CDR3 region has the DNA TGTGCCATCAGCTACAGCTACGAGCAGTACTTC.

The rearrangement uses TRBV5-8 and TRBJ2-5, with D possibly TRBD2 on 7 matching bases. The ends were cut back, 4 bases at V and 4 bases at J, with 17 bases in the middle. The CDR3 runs to 15 residues. Looked up from germline, CDR1 is SGHTS and CDR2 is YDEGEE. The CDR3 DNA reads as TGTGCCAGCAGCCCCACGGGGGGCCCGCCAGAGACCCAGTACTTC. Its translation is CASSPTGGPPETQYF.